These T cell receptor beta chains were read from a single sample in a study of T cell responses to AZD1222 COVID-19 vaccine. The data were produced by immunoSEQ multiplex PCR, yet TCRdb's version contains in-frame clones alone and is incomplete. The table records roughly 150,000 clones, approximately 91% of them present only once. Specimen: peripheral blood, collected 28 days after the second AZD1222 dose. The receptors shown here come from an adult who received the AZD1222 COVID-19 vaccine. Both conserved end residues are part of each CDR3. Fields, in order: CDR3 DNA, CDR3 protein, clone size, V gene, D gene, J gene. A D gene is named only where the DNA matches it firmly. The size entry is marked missing in some rows and otherwise reads once, few, many or a size class.

cdr3_nt: TGCGCCAGCAGCTTACCAGGACAGGGGGCGGAAAATTCACCCCTCCACTTT
cdr3_aa: CASSLPGQGAENSPLHF
clone_size: NA
v_call: TRBV5-1
d_call: TRBD1
j_call: TRBJ1-6

cdr3_nt: TGTGCCAGCTCACCACTTGAGGGCGGTAGCACGAATACGCAGTATTTT
cdr3_aa: CASSPLEGGSTNTQYF
clone_size: few
v_call: TRBV18
d_call: NA
j_call: TRBJ2-3

cdr3_nt: TGTGCCAGCAGCTTGGACGCGGGGCGCACCGGGGAGCTGTTTTTT
cdr3_aa: CASSLDAGRTGELFF
clone_size: NA
v_call: TRBV5-4
d_call: NA
j_call: TRBJ2-2

cdr3_nt: TGTGCCACGTGGGGGACTAGCGGGAGCAGCGAGCAGTACTTC
cdr3_aa: CATWGTSGSSEQYF
clone_size: once
v_call: TRBV30
d_call: TRBD2
j_call: TRBJ2-7

cdr3_nt: TGTGCCAGCAGCGCCGGACAGGGAGGGTCCGAGCAGTACTTC
cdr3_aa: CASSAGQGGSEQYF
clone_size: NA
v_call: TRBV9
d_call: NA
j_call: TRBJ2-7

cdr3_nt: TGTGCCAGCAGCTTACTGGGCAGCCCAAACGTTAACTATGGCTACACCTTC
cdr3_aa: CASSLLGSPNVNYGYTF
clone_size: NA
v_call: TRBV13
d_call: NA
j_call: TRBJ1-2

cdr3_nt: TGTGCCACCAGCAGAGATTTGGCTCCTCAGGGGTTTTATGGCTACACCTTC
cdr3_aa: CATSRDLAPQGFYGYTF
clone_size: NA
v_call: TRBV15
d_call: NA
j_call: TRBJ1-2

cdr3_nt: TGTGCCAGCTCCTCCCAGGGGCTTGGCAATCAGCCCCAGCATTTT
cdr3_aa: CASSSQGLGNQPQHF
clone_size: NA
v_call: TRBV27
d_call: NA
j_call: TRBJ1-5

cdr3_nt: TGTGCCAGCAGCCAACCGTTCCCTAGCGGGGGCGGGACAGATACGCAGTATTTT
cdr3_aa: CASSQPFPSGGGTDTQYF
clone_size: NA
v_call: TRBV4-2
d_call: TRBD2
j_call: TRBJ2-3

cdr3_nt: TGTGCCAGCAGTTCAGGATACTCTGGAAACACCATATATTTT
cdr3_aa: CASSSGYSGNTIYF
clone_size: NA
v_call: TRBV6-5
d_call: NA
j_call: TRBJ1-3

cdr3_nt: TGTGCCAGCGCTCGGGGAGGGTACGAGCAGTACTTC
cdr3_aa: CASARGGYEQYF
clone_size: NA
v_call: TRBV7-9
d_call: TRBD2
j_call: TRBJ2-7

cdr3_nt: TGTGCCAGCAGCGTCGGCGGCCAAGAGACCCAGTACTTC
cdr3_aa: CASSVGGQETQYF
clone_size: NA
v_call: TRBV9
d_call: NA
j_call: TRBJ2-5

cdr3_nt: TGTGCCAGCTCCAGGGGCGAGACTAATGAAAAACTGTTTTTT
cdr3_aa: CASSRGETNEKLFF
clone_size: NA
v_call: TRBV18
d_call: NA
j_call: TRBJ1-4

cdr3_nt: TGCAGCGCTGAATTAGCGGGGGGCTCCTACAATGAGCAGTTCTTC
cdr3_aa: CSAELAGGSYNEQFF
clone_size: NA
v_call: TRBV29-1
d_call: TRBD2
j_call: TRBJ2-1

cdr3_nt: TGTGCCAGCAGTGACCCGCTAGGGGACACCATATATTTT
cdr3_aa: CASSDPLGDTIYF
clone_size: few
v_call: TRBV6-1
d_call: NA
j_call: TRBJ1-3

cdr3_nt: TGTGCCAGCAGCGTAGTAACAGCCGATGGCTACACCTTC
cdr3_aa: CASSVVTADGYTF
clone_size: NA
v_call: TRBV9
d_call: NA
j_call: TRBJ1-2

cdr3_nt: TGCGCCAGCAGCCAAGTATACGCAGATACGCAGTATTTT
cdr3_aa: CASSQVYADTQYF
clone_size: NA
v_call: TRBV4-1
d_call: NA
j_call: TRBJ2-3

cdr3_nt: TGCGCCAGCAGCTTGGAGGCACAGATCTATGGCTACACCTTC
cdr3_aa: CASSLEAQIYGYTF
clone_size: NA
v_call: TRBV5-1
d_call: NA
j_call: TRBJ1-2

cdr3_nt: TGTGCCAGTAGTAAAGGGGACAGGGGTGAAGCTTTCTTT
cdr3_aa: CASSKGDRGEAFF
clone_size: NA
v_call: TRBV19
d_call: TRBD1
j_call: TRBJ1-1

cdr3_nt: TGTGCCAGCAGCAGTGGTGGGCAACTGAACACTGAAGCTTTCTTT
cdr3_aa: CASSSGGQLNTEAFF
clone_size: few
v_call: TRBV7-4
d_call: NA
j_call: TRBJ1-1

cdr3_nt: TGTGCCAGCAGTGAAGAGGTAGCGGGGGGGCGAGAGACCCAGTACTTC
cdr3_aa: CASSEEVAGGRETQYF
clone_size: NA
v_call: TRBV2
d_call: TRBD2
j_call: TRBJ2-5

cdr3_nt: TGTGCCAGCAGTTTCCCCGGAGGAAGAAATTCACCCCTCCACTTT
cdr3_aa: CASSFPGGRNSPLHF
clone_size: once
v_call: TRBV27
d_call: NA
j_call: TRBJ1-6

cdr3_nt: TGTGCCAGTAGTATCAAGCGGGAGAGCGGTTACGAGCAGTACTTC
cdr3_aa: CASSIKRESGYEQYF
clone_size: NA
v_call: TRBV19
d_call: TRBD2
j_call: TRBJ2-7

cdr3_nt: TGTGCCAGCAGGCGAGCAGGTCTACAGAACTATGGCTACACCTTC
cdr3_aa: CASRRAGLQNYGYTF
clone_size: NA
v_call: TRBV11-2
d_call: NA
j_call: TRBJ1-2

cdr3_nt: TGTGCCAGCTCGTCGGGACAGTTGAACACCGGGGAGCTGTTTTTT
cdr3_aa: CASSSGQLNTGELFF
clone_size: NA
v_call: TRBV18
d_call: TRBD1
j_call: TRBJ2-2

cdr3_nt: NA
cdr3_aa: CASSSSTVRSSQPQHF
clone_size: NA
v_call: TRBV3-1/TRBV3-2
d_call: NA
j_call: TRBJ1-5

cdr3_nt: TGTGCCAGCAGCCCACAGACTAGCGGGAGTGGTTACGAGCAGTACTTC
cdr3_aa: CASSPQTSGSGYEQYF
clone_size: NA
v_call: TRBV6-2/TRBV6-3
d_call: TRBD2
j_call: TRBJ2-7

cdr3_nt: TGTGCCAGCAGCTTGGGCAGGAACTCCTACGAGCAGTACTTC
cdr3_aa: CASSLGRNSYEQYF
clone_size: NA
v_call: TRBV11-2
d_call: NA
j_call: TRBJ2-7

cdr3_nt: TGTGCCAGTAGAAGGCGGGGAAAAGCTTTCTTT
cdr3_aa: CASRRRGKAFF
clone_size: NA
v_call: TRBV19
d_call: NA
j_call: TRBJ1-1

cdr3_nt: TGTGCCAGCAGCCAAGAGGGTGGGGGGTTTTCACCCCTCCACTTT
cdr3_aa: CASSQEGGGFSPLHF
clone_size: NA
v_call: TRBV3-1/TRBV3-2
d_call: NA
j_call: TRBJ1-6

cdr3_nt: TGCGCCAGCAGCTTTCAGGGGGGACGCAATCAGCCCCAGCATTTT
cdr3_aa: CASSFQGGRNQPQHF
clone_size: NA
v_call: TRBV5-1
d_call: TRBD1
j_call: TRBJ1-5

cdr3_nt: TGTGCCAGCTCACAAGAACAGGGGGGGGCATTGTACACTGAAGCTTTCTTT
cdr3_aa: CASSQEQGGALYTEAFF
clone_size: NA
v_call: TRBV18
d_call: TRBD1
j_call: TRBJ1-1

cdr3_nt: TGTGCCACCAGTGATCCTAGCGGGGGGGCCCATGAGCAGTTCTTC
cdr3_aa: CATSDPSGGAHEQFF
clone_size: NA
v_call: TRBV24-1
d_call: TRBD2
j_call: TRBJ2-1

cdr3_nt: TGTGCCAGCAGCCAAGTACCGCAGGCGCCGGCTAATGAAAAACTGTTTTTT
cdr3_aa: CASSQVPQAPANEKLFF
clone_size: NA
v_call: TRBV3-1/TRBV3-2
d_call: NA
j_call: TRBJ1-4

cdr3_nt: TGTGCCACCGGCGGACCCCTCGGCCATCAGCCCCAGCATTTT
cdr3_aa: CATGGPLGHQPQHF
clone_size: NA
v_call: TRBV2
d_call: NA
j_call: TRBJ1-5

cdr3_nt: TGTGCCAGCAGTGAGAGGGCGAGCGATAATTCACCCCTCCACTTT
cdr3_aa: CASSERASDNSPLHF
clone_size: NA
v_call: TRBV2
d_call: NA
j_call: TRBJ1-6

cdr3_nt: TGTGCCAGCAGCCAAGATCCGGCCGCACCCCTCCACTTT
cdr3_aa: CASSQDPAAPLHF
clone_size: NA
v_call: TRBV3-1/TRBV3-2
d_call: NA
j_call: TRBJ1-6

cdr3_nt: TGCGCCAGCAGCGTCCGCCTAGCGGGGGGCCCCGATGAGCAGTTCTTC
cdr3_aa: CASSVRLAGGPDEQFF
clone_size: NA
v_call: TRBV5-1
d_call: TRBD2
j_call: TRBJ2-1

cdr3_nt: TGTGCCAGCAGTTTTCTGAGGAACACTGAAGCTTTCTTT
cdr3_aa: CASSFLRNTEAFF
clone_size: NA
v_call: TRBV27
d_call: NA
j_call: TRBJ1-1

cdr3_nt: TGTGCCAGCAGTGATACTAATGAAAAACTGTTTTTT
cdr3_aa: CASSDTNEKLFF
clone_size: once
v_call: TRBV6-4
d_call: NA
j_call: TRBJ1-4

cdr3_nt: TGTGCCAGCAGCTTACCAGACTCTGGGGCCAACGTCCTGACTTTC
cdr3_aa: CASSLPDSGANVLTF
clone_size: NA
v_call: TRBV13
d_call: NA
j_call: TRBJ2-6

cdr3_nt: TGTGCCAGCAGTTACTCGAACGGGCTGGAGAACACTGAAGCTTTCTTT
cdr3_aa: CASSYSNGLENTEAFF
clone_size: NA
v_call: TRBV6-2/TRBV6-3
d_call: NA
j_call: TRBJ1-1

cdr3_nt: TGTGCCAGCAGCCCCCCTAGCGGCACAGATACGCAGTATTTT
cdr3_aa: CASSPPSGTDTQYF
clone_size: NA
v_call: TRBV9
d_call: NA
j_call: TRBJ2-3

cdr3_nt: TGTGCCAGTAGCTCGCAGAGGTCAGACGGGGCAGCCCAGCATTTT
cdr3_aa: CASSSQRSDGAAQHF
clone_size: NA
v_call: TRBV19
d_call: NA
j_call: TRBJ1-5

cdr3_nt: TGTGCCAGCAGCCAAAATGGACAGGGCGGGGATCTGGAGACCCAGTACTTC
cdr3_aa: CASSQNGQGGDLETQYF
clone_size: NA
v_call: TRBV7-9
d_call: TRBD1
j_call: TRBJ2-5

cdr3_nt: TGCGCCAGCAGCCAAGGGGGCCGAGGGGCTAATGAAAAACTGTTTTTT
cdr3_aa: CASSQGGRGANEKLFF
clone_size: NA
v_call: TRBV4-3
d_call: NA
j_call: TRBJ1-4

cdr3_nt: TGTGCCAGCAGCTTAGGGACAGACAATGAGCAGTTCTTC
cdr3_aa: CASSLGTDNEQFF
clone_size: NA
v_call: TRBV11-3
d_call: NA
j_call: TRBJ2-1

cdr3_nt: TGCGCCAGCAGCCAAGATAAGGGCCGGAATGACGAGCAGTACTTC
cdr3_aa: CASSQDKGRNDEQYF
clone_size: NA
v_call: TRBV4-1
d_call: NA
j_call: TRBJ2-7

cdr3_nt: TGTGCCAGTAAAGTAGAACGGGGAGTCTATGGCTACACCTTC
cdr3_aa: CASKVERGVYGYTF
clone_size: NA
v_call: TRBV19
d_call: NA
j_call: TRBJ1-2

cdr3_nt: TGTGCCAGCAGCCTCCGGCGGGCCCTGAACACTGAAGCTTTCTTT
cdr3_aa: CASSLRRALNTEAFF
clone_size: NA
v_call: TRBV7-3
d_call: NA
j_call: TRBJ1-1

cdr3_nt: TGTGCCAGTAGTAACGTACTAAACACTGAAGCTTTCTTT
cdr3_aa: CASSNVLNTEAFF
clone_size: NA
v_call: TRBV19
d_call: NA
j_call: TRBJ1-1

cdr3_nt: TGTGCCAGCAGCTTTTCAGGGGGCAAAAACGAGCAGTACTTC
cdr3_aa: CASSFSGGKNEQYF
clone_size: few
v_call: TRBV7-8
d_call: TRBD1
j_call: TRBJ2-7